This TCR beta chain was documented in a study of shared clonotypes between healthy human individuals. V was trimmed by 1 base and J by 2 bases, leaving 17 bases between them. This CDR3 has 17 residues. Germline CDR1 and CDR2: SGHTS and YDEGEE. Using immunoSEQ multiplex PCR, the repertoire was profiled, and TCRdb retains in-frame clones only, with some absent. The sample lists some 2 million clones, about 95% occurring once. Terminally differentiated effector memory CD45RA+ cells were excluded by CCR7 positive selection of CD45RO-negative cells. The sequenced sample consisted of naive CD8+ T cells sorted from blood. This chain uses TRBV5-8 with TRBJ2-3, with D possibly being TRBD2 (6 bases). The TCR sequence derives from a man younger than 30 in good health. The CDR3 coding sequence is TGTGCCAGCAGCTTGCCCGACACTAGCCCGCACACAGATACGCAGTATTTT. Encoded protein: CASSLPDTSPHTDTQYF.